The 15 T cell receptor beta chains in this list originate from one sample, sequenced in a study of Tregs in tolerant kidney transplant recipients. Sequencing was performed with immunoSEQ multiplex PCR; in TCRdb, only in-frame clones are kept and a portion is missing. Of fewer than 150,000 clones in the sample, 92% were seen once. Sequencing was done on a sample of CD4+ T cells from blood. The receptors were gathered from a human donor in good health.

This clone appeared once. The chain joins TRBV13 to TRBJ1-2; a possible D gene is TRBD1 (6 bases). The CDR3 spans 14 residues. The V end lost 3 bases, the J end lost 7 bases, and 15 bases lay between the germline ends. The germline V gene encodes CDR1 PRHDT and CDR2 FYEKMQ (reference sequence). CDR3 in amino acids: CASSLGQGTSGYTF. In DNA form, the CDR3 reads TGTGCCAGCAGCTTGGGGCAGGGGACTTCTGGCTACACCTTC.

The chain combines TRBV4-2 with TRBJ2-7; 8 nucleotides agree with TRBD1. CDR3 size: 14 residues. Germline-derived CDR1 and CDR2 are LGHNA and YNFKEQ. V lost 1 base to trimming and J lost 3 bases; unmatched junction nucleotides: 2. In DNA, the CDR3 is TGTGCCAGCAGCCAAGGACAGGGGAGCTACGAGCAGTACTTC. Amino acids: CASSQGQGSYEQYF.

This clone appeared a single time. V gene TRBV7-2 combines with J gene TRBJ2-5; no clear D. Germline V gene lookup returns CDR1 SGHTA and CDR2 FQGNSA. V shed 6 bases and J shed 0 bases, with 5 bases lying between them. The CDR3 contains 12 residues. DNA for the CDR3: TGTGCCAGCAGAGCGAACCAAGAGACCCAGTACTTC. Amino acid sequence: CASRANQETQYF.

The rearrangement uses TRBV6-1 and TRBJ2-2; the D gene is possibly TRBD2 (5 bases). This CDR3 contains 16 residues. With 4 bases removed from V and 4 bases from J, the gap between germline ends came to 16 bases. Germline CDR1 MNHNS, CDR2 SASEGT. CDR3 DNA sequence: TGTGCCAGCAGTGCCCGAGGAGGACGAGGCACCGGGGAGCTGTTTTTT. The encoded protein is CASSARGGRGTGELFF.

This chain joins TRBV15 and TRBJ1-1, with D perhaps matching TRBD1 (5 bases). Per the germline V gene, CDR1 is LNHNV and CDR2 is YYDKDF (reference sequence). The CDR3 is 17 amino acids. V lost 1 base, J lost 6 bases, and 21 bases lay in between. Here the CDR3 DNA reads TGTGCCACCAGCAGAGCGGGGGGAGCGGGGACTTGGGCTGAAGCTTTCTTT. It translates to CATSRAGGAGTWAEAFF.

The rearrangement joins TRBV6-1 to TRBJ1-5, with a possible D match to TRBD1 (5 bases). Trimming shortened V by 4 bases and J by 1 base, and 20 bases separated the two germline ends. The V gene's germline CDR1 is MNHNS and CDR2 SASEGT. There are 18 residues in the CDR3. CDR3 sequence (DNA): TGTGCCAGCAGTGGGGGAGGAGGGGCCTTATTCAGCAATCAGCCCCAGCATTTT. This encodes CASSGGGGALFSNQPQHF.

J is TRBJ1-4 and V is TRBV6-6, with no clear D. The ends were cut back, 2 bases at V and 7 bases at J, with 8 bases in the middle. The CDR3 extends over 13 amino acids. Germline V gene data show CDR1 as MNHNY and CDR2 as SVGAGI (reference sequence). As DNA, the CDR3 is TGTGCCAGCAGTTACAGGGCAGGTGAAAAACTGTTTTTT. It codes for CASSYRAGEKLFF.

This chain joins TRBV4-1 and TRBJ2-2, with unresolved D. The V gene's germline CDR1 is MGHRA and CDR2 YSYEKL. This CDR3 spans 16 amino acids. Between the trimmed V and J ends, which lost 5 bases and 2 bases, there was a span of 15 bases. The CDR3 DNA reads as TGCGCCAGCAGCACAACGTTTAACTTTAACACCGGGGAGCTGTTTTTT. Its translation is CASSTTFNFNTGELFF.

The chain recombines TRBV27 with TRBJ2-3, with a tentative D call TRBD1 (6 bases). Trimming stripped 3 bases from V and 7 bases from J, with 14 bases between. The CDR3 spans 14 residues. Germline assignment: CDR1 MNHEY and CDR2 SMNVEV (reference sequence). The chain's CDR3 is CASSFLDRSNTQYF. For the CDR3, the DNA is TGTGCCAGCAGTTTTCTGGACAGAAGTAATACGCAGTATTTT.

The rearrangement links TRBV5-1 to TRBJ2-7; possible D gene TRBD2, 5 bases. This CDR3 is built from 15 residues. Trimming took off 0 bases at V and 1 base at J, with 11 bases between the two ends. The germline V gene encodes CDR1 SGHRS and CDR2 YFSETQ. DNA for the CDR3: TGCGCCAGCAGCTTGGGTGCCGGGAAGTCCTACGAGCAGTACTTC. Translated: CASSLGAGKSYEQYF.

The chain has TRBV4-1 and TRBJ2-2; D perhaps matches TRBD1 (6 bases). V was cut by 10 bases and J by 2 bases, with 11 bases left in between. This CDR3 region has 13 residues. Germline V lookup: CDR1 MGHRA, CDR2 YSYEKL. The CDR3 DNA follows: TGCGCCACCAGGGGAACAAACACCGGGGAGCTGTTTTTT. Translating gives CATRGTNTGELFF.

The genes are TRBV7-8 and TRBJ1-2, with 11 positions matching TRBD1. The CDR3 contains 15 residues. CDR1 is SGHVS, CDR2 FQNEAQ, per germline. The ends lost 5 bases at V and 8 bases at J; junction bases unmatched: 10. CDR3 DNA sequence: TGTGCCAGCAGCCCGGACGGACAGGGGGCAAAGGGCTACACCTTC. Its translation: CASSPDGQGAKGYTF.

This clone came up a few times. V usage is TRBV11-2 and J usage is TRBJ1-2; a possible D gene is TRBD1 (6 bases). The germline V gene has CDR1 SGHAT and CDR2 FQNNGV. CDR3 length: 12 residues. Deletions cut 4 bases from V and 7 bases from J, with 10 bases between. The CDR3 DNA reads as TGTGCCAGCAGCTCGTCAGGGGTTGGCTACACCTTC. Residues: CASSSSGVGYTF.

CDR3 region: CAISVEREVETQYF. The CDR3 DNA reads as TGTGCCATCAGTGTGGAGCGGGAGGTTGAGACCCAGTACTTC. This sequence joins TRBV10-3 and TRBJ2-5; 9 bases agree with TRBD2. V lost 4 bases, J lost 5 bases, and 5 bases stayed unmatched. The CDR3 covers 14 residues. Germline lookup yields CDR1 ENHRY and CDR2 SYGVKD.

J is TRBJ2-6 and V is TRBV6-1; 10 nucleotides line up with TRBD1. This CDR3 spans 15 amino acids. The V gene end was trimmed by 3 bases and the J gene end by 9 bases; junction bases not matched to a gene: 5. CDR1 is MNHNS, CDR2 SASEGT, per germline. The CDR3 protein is CASSEDRGRVNVLTF. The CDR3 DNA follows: TGTGCCAGCAGTGAGGACAGGGGGAGGGTCAACGTCCTGACTTTC.